This entry lists 28 T cell receptor beta chains sequenced from one sample in a study of cytomegalovirus exposure and HLA in healthy donors. The primer mix had 60 Vbeta and 13 Jbeta primers. The assay was immunoSEQ multiplex PCR, and TCRdb's table has in-frame clones only and misses some. Its table records roughly 100,000 clones. Sequencing was carried out using PBMCs. The receptors originated from a man aged 35 to 55 in good health and CMV-seronegative.

The chain uses TRBV6-5 and TRBJ2-3, with 9 bases that match TRBD1. Germline CDR1 and CDR2: MNHEY and SVGAGI. J was trimmed by 5 bases and V by 8 bases; bases with no gene match: 5. This CDR3 is built from 13 residues. DNA of the CDR3: TGTGCCAGCGGGGCGGACAGGGGAGATACGCAGTATTTT. This gives the protein CASGADRGDTQYF.

With regard to this clone: This CDR3 is also generated by other DNA sequences in the sample. This sequence joins TRBV5-4 and TRBJ2-3; 9 bases line up with TRBD2. This CDR3 contains 15 residues. Germline CDR1 SGHNT, CDR2 YYREEE (reference sequence). V lost 0 bases to trimming and J lost 1 base; unmatched junction nucleotides: 0. The CDR3 nucleotides are TGTGCCAGCAGCTTGGGACTAGCGGGCACAGATACGCAGTATTTT. Protein: CASSLGLAGTDTQYF.

The rearrangement joins TRBV2 to TRBJ1-5, with 9 bases aligning to TRBD1. Germline loops: CDR1 SNHLY, CDR2 FYNNEI. The CDR3 spans 14 residues. With 8 bases clipped from V and 2 bases from J, the junction kept 4 bases outside the gene matches. The CDR3 loop is CASLRQGGNQPQHF. CDR3 sequence (DNA): TGTGCCAGCCTAAGACAGGGGGGCAATCAGCCCCAGCATTTT.

The chain combines TRBV7-9 with TRBJ2-7, with TRBD2 identical over 8 bases. The CDR3 is 14 residues long. Trimming cost V 5 bases and J 5 bases; bases outside gene matches: 8. From germline, CDR1 is SEHNR and CDR2 FQNEAQ (reference sequence). The CDR3 bases are TGTGCCAGCAGCCCCGAAGCGGGAGTTGACGAGCAGTACTTC. It translates to CASSPEAGVDEQYF.

The chain carries TRBV28 and TRBJ1-2; TRBD1 might be the D (6 bases). V was clipped by 2 bases and J by 0 bases, with 13 bases between them. The CDR3 has 16 amino acids. The germline gives CDR1 MDHEN, CDR2 SYDVKM. DNA of the CDR3: TGTGCCAGCAGTTTACCCTCCAGGGGTCCTAACTATGGCTACACCTTC. This gives the protein CASSLPSRGPNYGYTF.

The chain recombines TRBV10-3 with TRBJ2-7; 10 bases agree with TRBD2. CDR3 length: 15 residues. Germline CDR1 reads ENHRY; CDR2 reads SYGVKD. V was pared by 10 bases and J by 2 bases, with 11 bases of the junction left unmatched. CDR3 nucleotides: TGTGCCAGCGGGAGCGCCACTAGCGGGGCCTACGAGCAGTACTTC. Protein sequence: CASGSATSGAYEQYF.

This chain links TRBV5-4 with TRBJ1-3; 7 bases line up with TRBD1. The ends lost 4 bases at V and 2 bases at J; junction bases unmatched: 12. There are 17 residues in the CDR3. Germline CDR1 reads SGHNT; CDR2 reads YYREEE (reference sequence). The CDR3 DNA reads TGTGCCAGCAGCCCCGGTGACAGGGATCTAACTGGAAACACCATATATTTT. Translating gives CASSPGDRDLTGNTIYF.

V usage is TRBV28 and J usage is TRBJ1-1, with D perhaps TRBD1 (6 bases). In germline, CDR1 is MDHEN, CDR2 SYDVKM. This CDR3 has 12 residues. With 6 bases removed from V and 6 bases from J, the gap between germline ends came to 11 bases. The chain's CDR3 is CASRTGSPEAFF. In DNA form, the CDR3 reads TGTGCCAGCAGGACAGGTTCCCCTGAAGCTTTCTTT.

This chain connects TRBV7-8 to TRBJ2-1, with TRBD2 matching over 7 bases. CDR1 SGHVS and CDR2 FQNEAQ come from the germline V gene. CDR3 length: 15 amino acids. Unmatched junction bases numbered 6, after V lost 2 bases and J lost 5 bases. The CDR3 loop reads CASSLRDYHDNEQFF. The CDR3 nucleotides are TGTGCCAGCAGCTTACGGGACTATCATGACAATGAGCAGTTCTTC. Drawing the rest from reference TRBV7-8 and TRBJ2-1, the complete variable domain is GAGVSQSPRYKVAKRGQDVALRCDPISGHVSLFWYQQALGQGPEFLTYFQNEAQLDKSGLPSDRFFAERPEGSVSTLKIQRTQQEDSAVYLCASSLRDYHDNEQFFGPGTRLTVL.

The chain links TRBV7-9 to TRBJ2-4; D is perhaps TRBD1 (6 bases). Germline CDR1 reads SEHNR; CDR2 reads FQNEAQ (reference sequence). Trimming removed 5 bases at V and 3 bases at J, with 14 bases between. The CDR3 totals 15 residues. This CDR3 is CASSQLTGLKNIQYF. The CDR3 DNA reads as TGTGCCAGCAGCCAACTGACAGGCCTCAAAAACATTCAGTACTTC.

The J gene is TRBJ1-1, the V gene TRBV6-5; 7 bases are a match to TRBD1. In germline, CDR1 is MNHEY, CDR2 SVGAGI. The CDR3 covers 15 residues. V shed 8 bases and J 0 bases; nucleotides not matched to a gene: 9. The CDR3, as DNA: TGTGCCAGCCGAGGGACAGACTCAATGAACACTGAAGCTTTCTTT. It translates to CASRGTDSMNTEAFF.

The chain employs TRBV28 and TRBJ2-1; TRBD1 aligns across 7 bases. Germline V CDR1 and CDR2: MDHEN, SYDVKM. J was trimmed by 8 bases and V by 6 bases; bases with no gene match: 13. This CDR3 has 15 residues. CDR3 in DNA: TGTGCCAGCAGCCGCCCGACAGGGTGGGGCCATGAGCAGTTCTTC. Translation gives CASSRPTGWGHEQFF.

This chain connects TRBV6-4 to TRBJ2-3, with 9 bases fitting TRBD2. The junction had 5 bases not matched to a gene; V was cut back by 3 bases and J by 4 bases. CDR1 and CDR2 (germline): MRHNA, SNTAGT. The CDR3 length is 15 residues. The CDR3 sequence is CASSEAGGPADTQYF. The CDR3 DNA follows: TGTGCCAGCAGTGAGGCGGGAGGGCCCGCAGATACGCAGTATTTT.

The chain joins TRBV28 to TRBJ2-5, with D unclear. The CDR3 loop spans 12 amino acids. From germline, CDR1 is MDHEN and CDR2 SYDVKM. The V end was cut by 3 bases, the J end by 2 bases, with 4 bases between. The CDR3 reads CASSLRQETQYF. In DNA, the CDR3 is TGTGCCAGCAGTTTGCGGCAAGAGACCCAGTACTTC. The complete variable domain, with remaining parts taken from reference TRBV28 and TRBJ2-5, reads DVKVTQSSRYLVKRTGEKVFLECVQDMDHENMFWYRQDPGLGLRLIYFSYDVKMKEKGDIPEGYSVSREKKERFSLILESASTNQTSMYLCASSLRQETQYFGPGTRLLVL.

The chain combines TRBV7-2 with TRBJ2-5, with a possible D match to TRBD1 (5 bases). V lost 3 bases to trimming and J lost 2 bases, with 10 bases between them. Germline V CDR1 and CDR2: SGHTA, FQGNSA. This CDR3 region has 14 residues. CDR3 DNA sequence: TGTGCCAGCAGCTTTTTCAGGGCGCAAGAGACCCAGTACTTC. Encoded protein: CASSFFRAQETQYF.

The chain has TRBV18 and TRBJ2-7; 12 bases agree with TRBD2. Trimming removed 3 bases from V and 5 bases from J; junction bases left unmatched: 5. The CDR3 is 15 amino acids. CDR1 and CDR2 (germline): KGHSH, LQKENI. The CDR3 DNA reads as TGTGCCAGCTCACCGACTAGCGGGAGATCACACGAGCAGTACTTC. The encoded protein is CASSPTSGRSHEQYF.

The chain couples TRBV7-9 to TRBJ2-2; the D gene is possibly TRBD1 (6 bases). CDR3 length equals 16 residues. Germline-derived CDR1 and CDR2 are SEHNR and FQNEAQ (reference sequence). The V and J ends lost 5 bases and 3 bases respectively, with 16 bases between them. The CDR3 DNA follows: TGTGCCAGCAGCCAGGGGCTCGGGTCTTACACCGGGGAGCTGTTTTTT. Its protein is CASSQGLGSYTGELFF.

Worth noting for this clone: This sample includes further DNA sequences coding for the same CDR3. The chain is built from TRBV5-4 and TRBJ2-7; 8 nucleotides line up with TRBD1. From germline, CDR1 is SGHNT and CDR2 YYREEE (reference sequence). This CDR3 region has 13 residues. Trimming at V came to 4 bases and at J to 4 bases, leaving 4 bases not matched to a gene. The CDR3 DNA follows: TGTGCCAGCAGCCGGACAGGGAGTTACGAGCAGTACTTC. Its translation: CASSRTGSYEQYF.

This chain connects TRBV6-5 to TRBJ2-7; 11 bases map to TRBD1. V shed 3 bases and J 3 bases; nucleotides not matched to a gene: 7. CDR1 and CDR2 (germline): MNHEY, SVGAGI. This CDR3 is built from 16 residues. This CDR3 is CASSYSGTGGFYEQYF. CDR3 DNA: TGTGCCAGCAGTTATTCGGGGACAGGGGGTTTCTACGAGCAGTACTTC.

The V call is TRBV6-5, the J call TRBJ1-2, with a possible D match to TRBD1 (5 bases). Germline lookup yields CDR1 MNHEY and CDR2 SVGAGI. The CDR3 runs 15 residues. V was cut by 0 bases and J by 3 bases, with 11 bases left in between. CDR3 loop: CASSYSSGGDYGYTF. The CDR3 region has the DNA TGTGCCAGCAGTTACTCTTCCGGGGGGGACTATGGCTACACCTTC.

This chain connects TRBV11-2 to TRBJ1-3; D ambiguous. There are 14 residues in the CDR3. Germline V lookup: CDR1 SGHAT, CDR2 FQNNGV. The germline V and J ends were trimmed by 6 bases and 5 bases, with 14 bases remaining between them. In DNA form, the CDR3 reads TGTGCCAGCAGATCGGGGTTTTCAAGAAACACCATATATTTT. Translating it yields CASRSGFSRNTIYF. The full variable domain, with the rest looked up from reference TRBV11-2 and TRBJ1-3, is EAGVAQSPRYKIIEKRQSVAFWCNPISGHATLYWYQQILGQGPKLLIQFQNNGVVDDSQLPKDRFSAERLKGVDSTLKIQPAKLEDSAVYLCASRSGFSRNTIYFGEGSWLTVV.

This CDR3 is CASTDRTGEYQPQHF. The CDR3 nucleotides are TGTGCCAGCACCGATCGGACAGGGGAATACCAGCCCCAGCATTTT. V usage is TRBV2 and J usage is TRBJ1-5; 9 positions match TRBD1. There are 15 residues in the CDR3. Germline lookup yields CDR1 SNHLY and CDR2 FYNNEI. The V and J ends lost 7 bases and 7 bases, in that order; junction bases with no gene match: 11.

The chain is built from TRBV19 and TRBJ1-4; weak D call: TRBD1 (5 bases). CDR1 and CDR2 from the germline V gene are LNHDA and SQIVND (reference sequence). This CDR3 region has 14 residues. V lost 5 bases and J lost 5, with 12 bases in between. DNA for the CDR3: TGTGCCAGTAGTCTCTGGGGGGAGAATGAAAAACTGTTTTTT. Translating gives CASSLWGENEKLFF.

V is TRBV5-4 and J is TRBJ1-1, with 8 positions matching TRBD1. CDR1 and CDR2 (germline): SGHNT, YYREEE (reference sequence). The ends lost 4 bases at V and 0 bases at J; junction bases unmatched: 8. This CDR3 is 16 amino acids long. The CDR3 DNA follows: TGTGCCAGCAGCCTGGGACAGGCGGCTATGAACACTGAAGCTTTCTTT. Translation gives CASSLGQAAMNTEAFF.

The genes are TRBV4-2 and TRBJ1-4; 7 nucleotides align to TRBD1. The germline gives CDR1 LGHNA, CDR2 YNFKEQ. Trimming cost V 5 bases and J 4 bases; bases outside gene matches: 7. The CDR3 runs to 15 residues. This CDR3 is CASSLPGQNNEKLFF. The CDR3, as DNA: TGTGCCAGCAGCTTACCGGGACAGAATAATGAAAAACTGTTTTTT.

The rearrangement uses TRBV27 and TRBJ1-5; D call uncertain. Per germline, CDR1 MNHEY and CDR2 SMNVEV (reference sequence). V was clipped by 8 bases and J by 2 bases, with 16 bases between them. The CDR3 is 15 residues long. The chain's CDR3 is CASSGGSFGNQPQHF. In DNA, the CDR3 is TGTGCCAGCTCAGGTGGGAGTTTCGGCAATCAGCCCCAGCATTTT.

V is TRBV10-3 and J is TRBJ2-4; 9 nucleotides align to TRBD2. Germline CDR1 reads ENHRY; CDR2 reads SYGVKD. Trimming took 2 bases from V and 4 from J; bases not matched to a gene: 3. The length of the CDR3 is 15 residues. The DNA of the CDR3 is TGTGCCATCAGTGAGGGACTAGCGAGTAAAAACATTCAGTACTTC. Translating gives CAISEGLASKNIQYF.

This sequence joins TRBV6-1 and TRBJ2-5; D gene ambiguous. V was shortened by 8 bases and J by 3 bases, with 10 bases between the two germline ends. The CDR3 covers 12 residues. The germline gives CDR1 MNHNS, CDR2 SASEGT. The DNA of the CDR3 is TGTGCCAGCGCTCTGAACAAAGAGACCCAGTACTTC. Its translation is CASALNKETQYF.